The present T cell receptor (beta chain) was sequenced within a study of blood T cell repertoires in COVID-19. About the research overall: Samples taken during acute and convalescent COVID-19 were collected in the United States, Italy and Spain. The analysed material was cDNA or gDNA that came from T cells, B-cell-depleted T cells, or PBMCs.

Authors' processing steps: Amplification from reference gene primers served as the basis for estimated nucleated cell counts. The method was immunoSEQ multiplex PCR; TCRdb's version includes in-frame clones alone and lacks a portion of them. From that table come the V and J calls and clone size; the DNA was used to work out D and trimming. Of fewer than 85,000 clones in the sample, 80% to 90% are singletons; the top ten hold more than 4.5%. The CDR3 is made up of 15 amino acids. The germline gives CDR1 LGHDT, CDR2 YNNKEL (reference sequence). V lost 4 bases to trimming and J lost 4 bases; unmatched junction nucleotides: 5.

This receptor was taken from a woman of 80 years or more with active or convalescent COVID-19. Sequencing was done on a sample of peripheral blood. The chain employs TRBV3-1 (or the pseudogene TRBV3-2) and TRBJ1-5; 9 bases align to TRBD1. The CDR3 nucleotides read TGTGCCAGCAGCCGGTCACAGGGGGCGAATCAGCCCCAGCATTTT. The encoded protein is CASSRSQGANQPQHF.